This T cell receptor (beta chain) comes out of a study of OX40 agonist ivuxolimab in advanced cancers. Overall study results and limits: At 0.1 to 3.0 mg/kg and by week 6, CD4+ and CD8+ T cells in the blood had expanded clonally.

Sequenced by immunoSEQ multiplex PCR; TCRdb stores in-frame clones only, minus some. The sample lists 35,000 to 45,000 clones, around 90% occurring once. The CDR3 covers 13 residues. Germline V gene sequence: CDR1 SGHDT, CDR2 YYEEEE. The V end lost 2 bases, the J end lost 0 bases, and 3 bases lay between the germline ends. Patients were excluded for autoimmune disease history or systemic immunosuppression. Points on this clone: No antigen is known for it.

The sample consisted of CD4+ or CD8+ T cells sorted from blood, taken in a trial of the OX40 agonist ivuxolimab. This sequence originates from an adult with an advanced solid tumor such as melanoma, head and neck, liver or kidney cancer. The genes are TRBV5-6 and TRBJ2-1; D is unclear. The CDR3 nucleotides are TGTGCCAGCAGCTTAAGCTCCTACAATGAGCAGTTCTTC. Encoded protein: CASSLSSYNEQFF.